The 17 T cell receptor beta chains below all came from one sample that was sequenced in a study of post-analysis software for immune sequencing data. Findings of the study overall: The study found TRBV5-6, TRBV5-1 and TRBV20-1 among several TRBV segments more frequent in patients than controls.

These receptors' targets are unknown. TCR beta libraries were prepared from cDNA with unique molecular identifiers. TCRdb called the PCR reads again in MiXCR, with one record for every CDR3 protein. Seen here are fewer than 550,000 distinct CDR3 sequences, around 36% observed once, and the top ten hold approximately 6%. Sequences were obtained from blood. These receptors were obtained from a girl under 18 with multiple sclerosis.

The gene calls are TRBV5-1 and TRBJ1-2, with 8 positions matching TRBD1. The V and J ends lost 0 bases and 4 bases, in that order; junction bases with no gene match: 11. This CDR3 has 17 amino acids. Germline CDR1 is SGHRS and CDR2 is YFSETQ. The CDR3 protein is CASSLGTGTHRTYGYTF. The CDR3 bases are TGCGCCAGCAGCTTGGGGACAGGGACGCATCGAACCTATGGCTACACCTTC.

This clonotype was detected only a few times. The rearrangement links TRBV7-9 to TRBJ1-1, with D possibly being TRBD1 (6 bases). The germline V and J ends were trimmed by 2 bases and 0 bases, with 16 bases remaining between them. The V gene's germline CDR1 is SEHNR and CDR2 FQNEAQ (reference sequence). This CDR3 is built from 17 residues. The CDR3 DNA is TGTGCCAGCAGCTTATCTGGGGGCACCATTGTGAACACTGAAGCTTTCTTT. Its protein product is CASSLSGGTIVNTEAFF.

On this clonotype: At one of its ends the junction is not consistent with the germline gene, which may arise from a read error. This chain links TRBV5-1 with TRBJ2-4, with D unclear. The DNA end favors TRBJ2-7, so the J call may be wrong. The CDR3 runs to 12 residues. In germline, CDR1 is SGHRS, CDR2 YFSETQ. CDR3 sequence (DNA): TGCGCCAGCAACTTGAATGGAAACGAGCAGTACTTC. This gives the protein CASNLNGNEQYF.

This clonotype was counted between two and nine times. The gene calls are TRBV4-1 and TRBJ2-1; 10 bases agree with TRBD2. The CDR3 runs 19 residues. V was pared by 0 bases and J by 0 bases, with 8 bases of the junction left unmatched. CDR1 is MGHRA, CDR2 YSYEKL, per germline. CDR3 region: CASSQDGSGGMSSYNEQFF. CDR3 nucleotide sequence: TGCGCCAGCAGCCAAGATGGTAGCGGGGGGATGAGCTCCTACAATGAGCAGTTCTTC.

Written as DNA, the CDR3 is TGTGCCAGCAGTCCCCCGGACAGGGGGTTAAACTATGGCTACACCTTC. Its protein is CASSPPDRGLNYGYTF. The V and J genes are TRBV12-3 or TRBV12-4 and TRBJ1-2, with 10 bases that match TRBD1. The CDR3 is 16 residues long. J lost 2 bases, V lost 5 bases, and 8 bases had no gene match.

The rearrangement links TRBV10-1 to TRBJ2-7; no clear D gene. Matching the DNA end better, TRBJ2-4 makes the J call doubtful. The germline CDR1 and CDR2 sequences are WNHNN and SYGVQD (reference sequence). The CDR3 consists of 13 residues. CDR3 region: CASSEDPVDIQYF. CDR3 in DNA: TGCGCCAGCAGTGAGGACCCTGTAGACATTCAGTACTTC.

This clonotype showed up just a few times. The V and J genes are TRBV20-1 and TRBJ1-4, with 8 bases matching TRBD1. J was trimmed by 7 bases and V by 6 bases; bases with no gene match: 10. The CDR3 extends over 14 amino acids. Germline values: CDR1 DFQATT, CDR2 SNEGSKA (reference sequence). The CDR3 region has the DNA TGCAGTGCGGACGACAGGGGACTACCTGAAAAACTGTTTTTT. Its protein is CSADDRGLPEKLFF.

The rearrangement links TRBV5-1 to TRBJ2-3; 10 nucleotides line up with TRBD1. The CDR3 loop spans 15 amino acids. Germline CDR1 is SGHRS and CDR2 is YFSETQ. The ends lost 4 bases at V and 5 bases at J; junction bases unmatched: 7. CDR3 protein: CASSGTTGGGDTQYF. Written as DNA, the CDR3 is TGCGCCAGCAGCGGAACGACAGGGGGCGGAGATACGCAGTATTTT.

Only a few counts were recorded for this clonotype. A read error may produce the germline difference seen at one junction end. The rearrangement joins TRBV15 to TRBJ2-3, with 14 bases aligning to TRBD2. Germline V gene lookup returns CDR1 LNHNV and CDR2 YYDKDF (reference sequence). This CDR3 is built from 16 residues. CDR3: CATGRTSGGLTDTQYF. The CDR3 DNA reads TGTGCCACCGGCAGGACTAGCGGGGGGCTAACAGATACGCAGTATTTT.

The V gene is TRBV10-3, the J gene TRBJ1-1, with D maybe TRBD1 (6 bases). Germline loops: CDR1 ENHRY, CDR2 SYGVKD. The CDR3 spans 12 residues. Trimming took 6 bases from V and 8 from J, leaving 13 bases between them. The DNA for the CDR3 is TGTGCCATCAGCCAAACAGGGACAGAAGCTTTCTTT. It specifies CAISQTGTEAFF.

This chain links TRBV10-3 with TRBJ2-7; tentative D call: TRBD1 (5 bases). Germline V gene data show CDR1 as ENHRY and CDR2 as SYGVKD. The length of the CDR3 is 15 residues. Deletions cut 2 bases from V and 2 bases from J, with 13 bases between. CDR3 in amino acids: CAISEGSDKTYEQYF. Here the CDR3 DNA reads TGTGCCATCAGTGAGGGCTCGGACAAGACCTACGAGCAGTACTTC.

CDR3 in amino acids: CATRGQGDYEQYF. Written as DNA, the CDR3 is TGTGCCACCAGAGGACAGGGGGATTACGAGCAGTACTTC. The V gene is TRBV24-1, the J gene TRBJ2-7; 10 positions match TRBD1. The CDR3 consists of 13 residues. Germline assignment: CDR1 KGHDR and CDR2 SFDVKD. V shed 7 bases and J 4 bases; nucleotides not matched to a gene: 3.

The chain employs TRBV3-1 and TRBJ2-7; 13 bases fit TRBD2. The end of the DNA is better explained by TRBJ2-5, so the J call may be wrong. CDR1 is LGHDT and CDR2 is YNNKEL in the germline V gene (reference sequence). This CDR3 spans 18 amino acids. CDR3 loop: CASSLSGLAGAFQETQYF. Written as DNA, the CDR3 is TGTGCCAGCAGCCTCTCCGGACTAGCGGGGGCCTTCCAAGAGACCCAGTACTTC.

This clonotype was picked up a small number of times. The rearrangement uses TRBV6-5 and TRBJ2-1; 11 bases fit TRBD2. The CDR3 consists of 18 residues. V shed 0 bases and J 3 bases; nucleotides not matched to a gene: 7. CDR1 is MNHEY and CDR2 is SVGAGI in the germline V gene. The CDR3 DNA is TGTGCCAGCAGTTACTCCCCGCTAGCGGGGGGACTCTACAATGAGCAGTTCTTC. Amino acid sequence: CASSYSPLAGGLYNEQFF.

The chain combines TRBV12-3 or TRBV12-4 with TRBJ1-2; 12 bases fit TRBD1. CDR3 length: 16 amino acids. V dropped 5 bases and J dropped 3; count of bases not matched to a gene: 7. CDR3 sequence (DNA): TGTGCCAGCAGTCAGGGGACAGGGGGCGTCGACTATGGCTACACCTTC. Its protein product is CASSQGTGGVDYGYTF.

A word on this clonotype: A much more abundant neighbour one base away suggests this may be a read error. This rearrangement joins TRBV10-2 to TRBJ2-4; D may be TRBD1 (5 bases). Deletions cut 7 bases from V and 6 bases from J, with 10 bases between. The CDR3 totals 12 residues. Germline V gene lookup returns CDR1 WSHSY and CDR2 SAAADI. The CDR3, as DNA: TGCGCCAGCATCAGGGAAGGAAACATTCAGTACTTC. Translated: CASIREGNIQYF.

With regard to this clonotype: The junction does not match germline at one end; this may be a read error. The chain combines TRBV18 with TRBJ2-3, with 8 bases identical to TRBD1. This CDR3 has 16 amino acids. Germline-derived CDR1 and CDR2 are KGHSH and LQKENI. The CDR3 region is CASSPRGPGGVDTQYF. CDR3 in DNA: TGTGCCAGCTCCCCACGAGGGCCAGGGGGCGTGGATACGCAGTATTTT.